This is a list of T cell receptor beta chains from one sample in a study of T cells after yellow fever vaccination. One entry per CDR3 protein, called by TCRdb with MiXCR from the 5' RACE reads. The table records about 340,000 distinct CDR3 sequences, about 4% of them present only once. The sequencing used PBMCs, collected 5 days after the yellow fever booster vaccination. The receptors derive from a man between 18 and 29 years old who received the YFV17D yellow fever vaccine. Each CDR3 is given with its conserved first and last residue. A D gene is named only where the DNA matches it firmly. The size field is filled for only some rows; it gives once, few, many or a size class.

TRBV29-1	-	-	TRBJ2-1	15	CSTRQGLASYNEQFF	TGCAGCACGAGGCAGGGGCTGGCCTCCTACAATGAGCAGTTCTTC
TRBV3-1	-	-	TRBJ2-2	16	CASTPSKKADTGELFF	TGTGCCAGCACCCCCAGTAAAAAAGCCGACACCGGGGAGCTGTTTTTT
TRBV6-5	TRBD2	few	TRBJ2-1	13	CASSLTSGDEQFF	TGTGCCAGCAGTTTGACTAGCGGGGACGAGCAGTTCTTC
TRBV20-1	-	-	TRBJ2-3	15	CSASPSAGFTDTQYF	TGCAGTGCTTCCCCGTCGGCAGGCTTCACAGATACGCAGTATTTT
TRBV5-4	-	-	TRBJ2-7	15	CASSLVLRGRYEQYF	TGTGCCAGCAGCTTGGTTCTCCGGGGTCGGTACGAGCAGTACTTC
TRBV20-1	TRBD2	few	TRBJ2-3	14	CSASSAGGTDTQYF	TGCAGTGCTAGTTCCGCGGGGGGGACAGATACGCAGTATTTT
TRBV12-3/TRBV12-4	-	-	TRBJ1-1	13	CASSAGTNTEAFF	TGTGCCAGCAGTGCCGGGACGAACACTGAAGCTTTCTTT
TRBV10-3	-	many	TRBJ1-5	15	CAISELTGSNQPQHF	TGTGCCATCAGTGAGTTGACAGGTAGCAATCAGCCCCAGCATTTT
TRBV4-2	-	many	TRBJ2-2	14	CASSWMTGSGELFF	TGTGCCAGCAGCTGGATGACGGGTTCCGGGGAGCTGTTTTTT
TRBV3-1	TRBD2	many	TRBJ2-1	15	CASSHSGGAYNEQFF	TGTGCCAGCAGCCATAGCGGGGGGGCCTACAATGAGCAGTTCTTC
TRBV19	-	-	TRBJ2-7	13	CASSNPSPYEQYF	TGTGCCAGTAGTAACCCGTCCCCCTACGAGCAGTACTTC
TRBV30	-	-	TRBJ1-2	14	CAWSDQDGDYGYTF	TGTGCCTGGAGTGACCAGGACGGGGACTATGGCTACACCTTC
TRBV10-3	-	many	TRBJ2-3	15	CAISESMGGTDTQYF	TGTGCCATCAGTGAGTCGATGGGGGGCACAGATACGCAGTATTTT
TRBV27	TRBD1	-	TRBJ1-2	15	CASSFDVAGGYGYTF	TGTGCCAGCAGTTTTGATGTGGCAGGGGGCTATGGCTACACCTTC
TRBV11-3	TRBD1	few	TRBJ2-1	14	CASSLRDRLNEQFF	TGTGCCAGCAGCCTCCGGGACAGGTTAAATGAGCAGTTCTTC
TRBV2	-	many	TRBJ2-1	13	CASSINWGNEQFF	TGTGCCAGCAGTATAAACTGGGGCAATGAGCAGTTCTTC
TRBV29-1	-	many	TRBJ2-7	13	CSVAGHSSYEQYF	TGCAGCGTTGCTGGACATAGCTCCTACGAGCAGTACTTC
TRBV5-4	-	few	TRBJ2-2	15	CASSPPVSDTGELFF	TGTGCCAGCAGCCCGCCCGTATCGGACACCGGGGAGCTGTTTTTT
TRBV20-1	TRBD1	few	TRBJ2-5	15	CSASQGAHLGETQYF	TGCAGTGCTTCTCAGGGGGCGCATCTCGGGGAGACCCAGTACTTC
TRBV4-1	-	-	TRBJ2-5	14	CASSPRQVKETQYF	TGCGCCAGCAGCCCTCGACAGGTGAAAGAGACCCAGTACTTC
TRBV4-1	TRBD2	-	TRBJ2-5	15	CASSHSHTGGETQYF	TGCGCCAGCAGCCATAGCCATACGGGAGGAGAGACCCAGTACTTC
TRBV5-1	-	-	TRBJ1-4	14	CASSLGSPNEKLFF	TGCGCCAGCAGCTTAGGAAGCCCAAATGAAAAACTGTTTTTT
TRBV28	TRBD2	many	TRBJ2-1	14	CASVGGSSYNEQFF	TGTGCCAGCGTAGGCGGGAGCTCCTACAATGAGCAGTTCTTC
TRBV6-6	-	few	TRBJ2-5	13	CASSYRFQETQYF	TGTGCCAGCAGTTACAGATTCCAAGAGACCCAGTACTTC
TRBV20-1	TRBD1	-	TRBJ2-7	12	CSADRTGNEQYF	TGCAGTGCGGATCGGACAGGGAACGAGCAGTACTTC
TRBV5-4	TRBD1	few	TRBJ1-1	13	CAGRTNDRGRSFF	TGTGCCGGCCGTACTAATGACAGGGGGCGAAGTTTCTTT
TRBV7-2	TRBD2	-	TRBJ2-3	14	CASSSAGITDTQYF	TGTGCCAGCAGCTCAGCGGGGATCACAGATACGCAGTATTTT
TRBV20-1	TRBD1	few	TRBJ1-5	17	CSARDDRDYSSNQPQHF	TGCAGTGCTAGAGATGACAGGGATTACTCTAGCAATCAGCCCCAGCATTTT
TRBV18	-	-	TRBJ2-3	12	CASLWGKDTQYF	TGTGCCAGCTTGTGGGGGAAAGATACGCAGTATTTT
TRBV21-1	-	-	TRBJ1-1	14	CASSKRDTHAEAFF	TGTGCCAGCAGCAAAAGGGACACCCACGCTGAAGCTTTCTTT
TRBV20-1	-	many	TRBJ2-4	16	CSPLPLGGGSKNIQYF	TGCAGTCCTCTACCCCTCGGTGGGGGAAGCAAAAACATTCAGTACTTC
TRBV12-3/TRBV12-4	TRBD2	-	TRBJ2-2	17	CASSWTSGGLNTGELFF	TGTGCCAGCAGCTGGACTAGCGGGGGACTTAACACCGGGGAGCTGTTTTTT
TRBV6-5	TRBD1	-	TRBJ2-3	14	CASRVDRGTDTQYF	TGTGCCAGCAGAGTCGACAGGGGCACAGATACGCAGTATTTT
TRBV19	-	many	TRBJ2-3	15	CASSILGGPGDTQYF	TGTGCCAGTAGTATCCTTGGGGGTCCGGGAGATACGCAGTATTTT
TRBV5-4	TRBD2	few	TRBJ2-1	16	CASSLVLAGGPNEQFF	TGTGCCAGCAGCTTGGTCCTAGCGGGGGGGCCCAATGAGCAGTTCTTC
TRBV29-1	TRBD1	few	TRBJ2-7	16	CSVGEQLGQGASEQYF	TGCAGCGTGGGCGAACAGCTCGGACAGGGGGCGAGCGAGCAGTACTTC
TRBV6-1	-	few	TRBJ2-1	14	CASSQGGAASEQFF	TGTGCCAGCAGCCAGGGGGGGGCGGCCTCCGAGCAGTTCTTC
TRBV7-2	-	few	TRBJ2-6	17	CASSWRGMGTGANVLTF	TGTGCCAGCAGCTGGAGAGGGATGGGAACTGGGGCCAACGTCCTGACTTTC
TRBV7-9	-	-	TRBJ2-3	13	CASSLWSPDTQYF	TGTGCCAGCAGCTTATGGTCGCCAGATACGCAGTATTTT
TRBV3-1	-	few	TRBJ2-7	11	CASSQYYEQYF	TGTGCCAGCAGCCAGTATTACGAGCAGTACTTC
TRBV27	-	few	TRBJ1-2	14	CASRLSQGSGGYTF	TGTGCCAGCAGACTATCACAGGGTTCGGGGGGCTACACCTTC
TRBV5-6	TRBD1	few	TRBJ1-2	14	CASSWGQVNYGYTF	TGTGCCAGCAGCTGGGGACAGGTTAACTATGGCTACACCTTC
TRBV4-3	TRBD2	few	TRBJ2-5	17	CASSQEISGGPGETQYF	TGCGCCAGCAGCCAAGAGATTAGCGGGGGGCCTGGGGAGACCCAGTACTTC
TRBV5-4	TRBD1	few	TRBJ2-3	18	CAIPELISGQGSTDTQYF	TGTGCCATCCCAGAATTAATATCGGGACAGGGGAGCACAGATACGCAGTATTTT
TRBV5-6	-	-	TRBJ2-2	13	CASSLNGGGELFF	TGTGCCAGCAGCTTAAACGGGGGCGGGGAGCTGTTTTTT
TRBV6-4	TRBD2	few	TRBJ2-3	15	CASSEVAGGTDTQYF	TGTGCCAGCAGTGAAGTAGCGGGGGGTACAGATACGCAGTATTTT
TRBV5-6	-	many	TRBJ2-5	13	CASSLGAGWAQYF	TGTGCCAGCAGCTTGGGGGCAGGATGGGCCCAGTACTTC
TRBV5-4	-	few	TRBJ2-2	15	CASSLSHLNTGELFF	TGTGCCAGCAGCTTGAGTCACTTGAACACCGGGGAGCTGTTTTTT
TRBV27	TRBD1	few	TRBJ1-2	15	CASSPGTGFSYGYTF	TGTGCCAGCAGTCCGGGGACAGGGTTCTCCTATGGCTACACCTTC
TRBV5-1	-	few	TRBJ2-5	17	CASSLGLLRDPRGTQYF	TGCGCCAGCAGCTTGGGCCTCCTCCGGGACCCTCGTGGGACCCAGTACTTC
TRBV3-1	-	-	TRBJ1-1	15	CASSPWGQGHTEAFF	TGTGCCAGCAGCCCCTGGGGGCAGGGGCACACTGAAGCTTTCTTT
TRBV11-1	TRBD2	few	TRBJ2-3	15	CASSLEVLAADTQYF	TGTGCCAGCAGCTTAGAGGTGCTAGCGGCAGATACGCAGTATTTT
TRBV5-1	TRBD2	-	TRBJ2-2	13	CASSRGVSGELFF	TGCGCCAGCAGCCGGGGGGTTAGCGGGGAGCTGTTTTTT
TRBV5-3	-	few	TRBJ2-3	14	CARSFSSCTDTQYF	TGTGCCAGAAGCTTCTCGTCCTGCACAGATACGCAGTATTTT
TRBV9	TRBD1	few	TRBJ1-4	15	CASSSMDRGNEKLFF	TGTGCCAGCAGCTCTATGGACAGGGGTAATGAAAAACTGTTTTTT
TRBV12-3/TRBV12-4	TRBD1	-	TRBJ2-5	15	CASSRQGELWKTQYF	TGTGCCAGCAGCCGACAGGGGGAGTTATGGAAGACCCAGTACTTC
TRBV20-1	-	many	TRBJ2-3	16	CSARWTLGVGTDTQYF	TGCAGTGCTCGTTGGACCCTAGGGGTAGGGACAGATACGCAGTATTTT
TRBV12-3/TRBV12-4	-	few	TRBJ1-5	16	CASSFTGPVSNQPQHF	TGTGCCAGCAGTTTTACTGGGCCCGTTAGCAATCAGCCCCAGCATTTT